These T cell receptor beta chains were read from a single sample in a study of patients and donors after allogeneic stem cell transplantation. MiXCR, applied by TCRdb to the RT-PCR reads, yields one record per CDR3 protein. Counted here are 150,000 to 200,000 distinct CDR3 sequences, 24% occurring once; the ten biggest clones make up roughly a quarter. Specimen: blood, either unsorted or a sorted T cell fraction (not recorded which). Receptor source: a human donor who was either an allogeneic HSCT recipient or a stem cell or donor lymphocyte infusion donor (not recorded which). It is not recorded whose cells these are; they may come from a transplant donor. The CDR3 runs from the conserved cysteine through the conserved F or W. Each record gives: CDR3 DNA, CDR3 protein, J gene, D gene, clone size, V gene. The D gene is left open where the match is weak. Rows may omit the clone size; those that give it use once, few, many or a size class.

CDR3 DNA: TGTGCCAGCAGTGGTCTGGGGGAGAAAGATACGCAGTATTTT
CDR3 protein: CASSGLGEKDTQYF
J gene: TRBJ2-3
D gene: NA
clone size: NA
V gene: TRBV2

CDR3 DNA: TGTGCCAGCAATTATGGCTACACCTTC
CDR3 protein: CASNYGYTF
J gene: TRBJ1-2
D gene: NA
clone size: few
V gene: TRBV28

CDR3 DNA: TGTGCCAGCTCACCTGACAGTACTTCCTACAATGAGCAGTTCTTC
CDR3 protein: CASSPDSTSYNEQFF
J gene: TRBJ2-1
D gene: NA
clone size: NA
V gene: TRBV18

CDR3 DNA: TGTGCCAGCAGCGGTTACAGGGTGAGTCAGCCCCAGCATTTT
CDR3 protein: CASSGYRVSQPQHF
J gene: TRBJ1-5
D gene: NA
clone size: few
V gene: TRBV6-6

CDR3 DNA: TGTGCCAGCAGTTACTCTCCCCGGACTAGAGTTTACAATGAGCAGTTCTTC
CDR3 protein: CASSYSPRTRVYNEQFF
J gene: TRBJ2-1
D gene: TRBD2
clone size: few
V gene: TRBV6-6

CDR3 DNA: TGTGCCATCAGTGGAGACAGGGAGGGCGGAATGGAGGAGACCCAGTACTTC
CDR3 protein: CAISGDREGGMEETQYF
J gene: TRBJ2-5
D gene: NA
clone size: NA
V gene: TRBV10-3

CDR3 DNA: TGTGCCAGCAGCTTACGACCGAGGCCACAGGGGACCCAGTACTTC
CDR3 protein: CASSLRPRPQGTQYF
J gene: TRBJ2-5
D gene: NA
clone size: NA
V gene: TRBV7-3

CDR3 DNA: TGTGCCAGCAGAATCGGACCTGGGCCCCAGCATTTT
CDR3 protein: CASRIGPGPQHF
J gene: TRBJ1-5
D gene: NA
clone size: few
V gene: TRBV12-3/TRBV12-4

CDR3 DNA: TGTGCCAGCAGTTCTCCGAGACAGGGCGATTCACCCCTCCACTTT
CDR3 protein: CASSSPRQGDSPLHF
J gene: TRBJ1-6
D gene: TRBD1
clone size: NA
V gene: TRBV12-3/TRBV12-4

CDR3 DNA: TGTGCCAGCAGCCCCACAATAGGTTATCAGCCCCAGCATTTT
CDR3 protein: CASSPTIGYQPQHF
J gene: TRBJ1-5
D gene: NA
clone size: NA
V gene: TRBV7-9

CDR3 DNA: TGCAGTGCTTACCAGACCCGGGGCAAAAACACCATATATTTT
CDR3 protein: CSAYQTRGKNTIYF
J gene: TRBJ1-3
D gene: NA
clone size: NA
V gene: TRBV20-1

CDR3 DNA: TGTGCCAGCAGTTACTTATCCCGCGGACACGAGCAAGAGACCCAGTACTTC
CDR3 protein: CASSYLSRGHEQETQYF
J gene: TRBJ2-5
D gene: NA
clone size: NA
V gene: TRBV6-5

CDR3 DNA: TGCAGTGGCCGGGAGCCGGGGGGCCGCACAGATACGCAGTATTTT
CDR3 protein: CSGREPGGRTDTQYF
J gene: TRBJ2-3
D gene: NA
clone size: NA
V gene: TRBV20-1

CDR3 DNA: TGTGCCAGCAGCTCGAAGGGACAGGGGGCGGGTCAGCCCCAGCATTTT
CDR3 protein: CASSSKGQGAGQPQHF
J gene: TRBJ1-5
D gene: TRBD1
clone size: few
V gene: TRBV5-5

CDR3 DNA: TGTGCCATCAGTGAGTCGAGGGCAGGGTCGACTTTAGAAGCTTTCTTT
CDR3 protein: CAISESRAGSTLEAFF
J gene: TRBJ1-1
D gene: NA
clone size: few
V gene: TRBV10-3

CDR3 DNA: TGTGCCAGCAGCCAAGCCCGTTTGGGCGGGAGGAGCACAGATACGCAGTATTTT
CDR3 protein: CASSQARLGGRSTDTQYF
J gene: TRBJ2-3
D gene: TRBD2
clone size: NA
V gene: TRBV3-1

CDR3 DNA: TGCAGTGCCAGCGGACAGACCACGAATTCCTACGAGCAGTACTTC
CDR3 protein: CSASGQTTNSYEQYF
J gene: TRBJ2-7
D gene: NA
clone size: few
V gene: TRBV20-1

CDR3 DNA: TGTGCCAGCAGGGGGATCCGGGACAGCAATAACTATGGCTACACCTTC
CDR3 protein: CASRGIRDSNNYGYTF
J gene: TRBJ1-2
D gene: TRBD1
clone size: few
V gene: TRBV11-2

CDR3 DNA: TGTGCCAGCAGCCAAGATAGGTGGCAGGCATGGTTCTACAATGAGCAGTTCTTC
CDR3 protein: CASSQDRWQAWFYNEQFF
J gene: TRBJ2-1
D gene: NA
clone size: once
V gene: TRBV3-1

CDR3 DNA: TGTGCCAGCAGCTTAGAGCCTCAGCGGGAGACCTACGAGCAGTACTTC
CDR3 protein: CASSLEPQRETYEQYF
J gene: TRBJ2-7
D gene: TRBD2
clone size: NA
V gene: TRBV7-9

CDR3 DNA: TGTGTCGCAATACTAGGGGGATCGGGGGCACTTAAAGCTTTCTTT
CDR3 protein: CVAILGGSGALKAFF
J gene: TRBJ1-1
D gene: NA
clone size: NA
V gene: TRBV5-6

CDR3 DNA: TGCAGTGCTAGAGATTACGGGAACACCGGGGAGCTGTTTTTT
CDR3 protein: CSARDYGNTGELFF
J gene: TRBJ2-2
D gene: NA
clone size: NA
V gene: TRBV20-1

CDR3 DNA: TGTGCCAGTAGTATAAGGGACAAGGGGTTGGATACGCAGTATTTT
CDR3 protein: CASSIRDKGLDTQYF
J gene: TRBJ2-3
D gene: NA
clone size: few
V gene: TRBV19

CDR3 DNA: TGTGCCAGCAGCCAACAGGGGGCGAACACTGAAGCTTTCTTT
CDR3 protein: CASSQQGANTEAFF
J gene: TRBJ1-1
D gene: TRBD1
clone size: few
V gene: TRBV3-1

CDR3 DNA: TGTGCCAGCAGCCCCTACTATAGCGGGGGGGGCACAGATACGCAGTATTTT
CDR3 protein: CASSPYYSGGGTDTQYF
J gene: TRBJ2-3
D gene: TRBD2
clone size: few
V gene: TRBV6-5

CDR3 DNA: TGTGCCAGCAGTACCCATACTAGCGGGGTGACAGAGACCCAGTACTTC
CDR3 protein: CASSTHTSGVTETQYF
J gene: TRBJ2-5
D gene: TRBD2
clone size: NA
V gene: TRBV12-3/TRBV12-4

CDR3 DNA: TGTGCCAGCAGCCAAGCCATCTACAATGAGCAGTTCTTC
CDR3 protein: CASSQAIYNEQFF
J gene: TRBJ2-1
D gene: NA
clone size: few
V gene: TRBV3-1

CDR3 DNA: TGTGCCATCAGTGAAGGAGATACGCAGTATTTT
CDR3 protein: CAISEGDTQYF
J gene: TRBJ2-3
D gene: NA
clone size: NA
V gene: TRBV10-3

CDR3 DNA: TGCGCCAGCAGCTTATCAACAGTCATCCACGAGCAGTACTTC
CDR3 protein: CASSLSTVIHEQYF
J gene: TRBJ2-7
D gene: NA
clone size: NA
V gene: TRBV5-1

CDR3 DNA: TGCAGCGTCCAGCGGGGCGGGACAGATACGCAGTATTTT
CDR3 protein: CSVQRGGTDTQYF
J gene: TRBJ2-3
D gene: TRBD2
clone size: few
V gene: TRBV29-1

CDR3 DNA: TGCGCCAGTCAAGTGGGGACTGAAGCTTTCTTT
CDR3 protein: CASQVGTEAFF
J gene: TRBJ1-1
D gene: NA
clone size: few
V gene: TRBV10-2

CDR3 DNA: TGCGCCAGCAGCTTGACCAGTTATGGCTACACCTTC
CDR3 protein: CASSLTSYGYTF
J gene: TRBJ1-2
D gene: NA
clone size: NA
V gene: TRBV5-1

CDR3 DNA: TGTGCCAGCAGTTTTTTGGGGGCCAATCAGCCCCAGCATTTT
CDR3 protein: CASSFLGANQPQHF
J gene: TRBJ1-5
D gene: NA
clone size: NA
V gene: TRBV12-3/TRBV12-4

CDR3 DNA: TGTGCCAGCAGCGGCCCCCGCCTGGTAACGAACACCGGGGAGCTGTTTTTT
CDR3 protein: CASSGPRLVTNTGELFF
J gene: TRBJ2-2
D gene: NA
clone size: few
V gene: TRBV9

CDR3 DNA: TGCGCCAGCAGCCGAACAAAAGAAGGTGGGAACACTGAAGCTTTCTTT
CDR3 protein: CASSRTKEGGNTEAFF
J gene: TRBJ1-1
D gene: NA
clone size: NA
V gene: TRBV4-1

CDR3 DNA: TGTGCCAGCAGCCCTGGGACTAGCGGGAGTGGTGAGCAGTTCTTC
CDR3 protein: CASSPGTSGSGEQFF
J gene: TRBJ2-1
D gene: TRBD2
clone size: few
V gene: TRBV3-1

CDR3 DNA: TGTGCCAGCATATCCGGGACAATGAACACTGAAGCTTTCTTT
CDR3 protein: CASISGTMNTEAFF
J gene: TRBJ1-1
D gene: NA
clone size: NA
V gene: TRBV12-3/TRBV12-4

CDR3 DNA: TGCAGTGCTAGCAAGAGTGGGGAAGCTTTCTTT
CDR3 protein: CSASKSGEAFF
J gene: TRBJ1-1
D gene: NA
clone size: NA
V gene: TRBV20-1

CDR3 DNA: TGTGCCAGCAGCCAAGGTCCGGGGGGGCCGGGCAATGAGCAGTTCTTC
CDR3 protein: CASSQGPGGPGNEQFF
J gene: TRBJ2-1
D gene: TRBD2
clone size: few
V gene: TRBV3-1

CDR3 DNA: TGTGCCAGCAGTTTAGGGTCCCAGCCCCAGCATTTT
CDR3 protein: CASSLGSQPQHF
J gene: TRBJ1-5
D gene: NA
clone size: many
V gene: TRBV12-3/TRBV12-4

CDR3 DNA: TGTGCCAGCTCACCTACGACAGGCTACGAGCAGTACTTC
CDR3 protein: CASSPTTGYEQYF
J gene: TRBJ2-7
D gene: NA
clone size: few
V gene: TRBV18

CDR3 DNA: TGTGCCAGCAGTTTTGGGGGGACCTACGAGCAGTACTTC
CDR3 protein: CASSFGGTYEQYF
J gene: TRBJ2-7
D gene: NA
clone size: few
V gene: TRBV12-3/TRBV12-4

CDR3 DNA: TGCAGTGCTAGAGATTTAGACTCCCTTTGGGATACGCAGTATTTT
CDR3 protein: CSARDLDSLWDTQYF
J gene: TRBJ2-3
D gene: NA
clone size: few
V gene: TRBV20-1

CDR3 DNA: TGTGCCAGCAAGAGGGACAAGACGTACCAAGAGACCCAGTACTTC
CDR3 protein: CASKRDKTYQETQYF
J gene: TRBJ2-5
D gene: NA
clone size: NA
V gene: TRBV27

CDR3 DNA: TGCAGCGCCCCTTTGGCGGGGGGATACAATGAGCAGTTCTTC
CDR3 protein: CSAPLAGGYNEQFF
J gene: TRBJ2-1
D gene: TRBD2
clone size: NA
V gene: TRBV29-1

CDR3 DNA: TGTGCCAGCAGTAAGTTGAACACTGAAGCTTTCTTT
CDR3 protein: CASSKLNTEAFF
J gene: TRBJ1-1
D gene: NA
clone size: many
V gene: TRBV9

CDR3 DNA: TGCAGCGTTGAACACAGGGGGAAACCTGAAGCTTTCTTT
CDR3 protein: CSVEHRGKPEAFF
J gene: TRBJ1-1
D gene: TRBD1
clone size: few
V gene: TRBV29-1

CDR3 DNA: TGCGCCAGCAGCCATAGCAATCAGCCCCAGCATTTT
CDR3 protein: CASSHSNQPQHF
J gene: TRBJ1-5
D gene: NA
clone size: NA
V gene: TRBV4-1